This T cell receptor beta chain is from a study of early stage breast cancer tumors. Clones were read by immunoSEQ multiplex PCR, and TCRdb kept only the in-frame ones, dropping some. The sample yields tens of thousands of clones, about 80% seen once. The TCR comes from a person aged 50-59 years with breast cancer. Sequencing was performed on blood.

DNA for the CDR3: TGCGCCAGCAGCTACAGCGGGAGGGATGAGCAGTACTTC. Protein sequence: CASSYSGRDEQYF. This chain connects TRBV5-1 to TRBJ2-7; 10 bases agree with TRBD2. After removal of 3 bases from V and 7 bases from J, the junction contained 4 bases not matched to a gene. The CDR3 is 13 amino acids. The germline gives CDR1 SGHRS, CDR2 YFSETQ.